The entry below gives a single T cell receptor (beta chain) sequence along with its context. Its antigen is not identified. Sequenced by immunoSEQ multiplex PCR; TCRdb stores in-frame clones only, minus some. Of about 350,000 clones in the sample, around 90% were seen once. This record belongs to a study of Ad26.COV2.S vaccination and SARS-CoV-2 variants. Trimming took 3 bases from V and 4 from J, leaving 9 bases between them. Germline values: CDR1 WSHSY, CDR2 SAAADI. CDR3 length: 13 residues. General study points: Spike-specific responses of CD8+ and CD4+ T cells were reported to display substantial breadth after vaccination. While placebo recipients had lower spike-specific TCR breadth, vaccine recipients had more.

Sequenced material: peripheral blood, taken after recovery from COVID-19. The receptor comes from a human donor who had recovered from COVID-19. The chain employs TRBV10-2 and TRBJ1-2, with D unclear. The CDR3 loop is CASSDLKSYGYTF. CDR3 in DNA: TGCGCCAGCAGTGATCTCAAATCCTATGGCTACACCTTC.